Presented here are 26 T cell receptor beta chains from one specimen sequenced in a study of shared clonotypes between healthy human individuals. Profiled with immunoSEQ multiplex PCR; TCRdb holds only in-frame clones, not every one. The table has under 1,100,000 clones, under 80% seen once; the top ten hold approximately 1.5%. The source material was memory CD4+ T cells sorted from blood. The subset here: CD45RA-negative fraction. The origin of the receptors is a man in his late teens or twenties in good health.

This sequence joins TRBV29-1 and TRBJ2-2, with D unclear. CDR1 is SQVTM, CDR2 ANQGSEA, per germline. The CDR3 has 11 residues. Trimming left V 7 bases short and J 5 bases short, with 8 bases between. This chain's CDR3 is CSGAETGELFF. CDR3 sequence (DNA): TGCAGCGGCGCGGAGACCGGGGAGCTGTTTTTT.

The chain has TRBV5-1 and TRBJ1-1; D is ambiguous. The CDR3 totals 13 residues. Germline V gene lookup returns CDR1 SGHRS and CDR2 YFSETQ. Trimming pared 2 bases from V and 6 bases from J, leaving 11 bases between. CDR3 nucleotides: TGCGCCAGCAGCTTTCAACAGCCGTCTGAAGCTTTCTTT. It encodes CASSFQQPSEAFF.

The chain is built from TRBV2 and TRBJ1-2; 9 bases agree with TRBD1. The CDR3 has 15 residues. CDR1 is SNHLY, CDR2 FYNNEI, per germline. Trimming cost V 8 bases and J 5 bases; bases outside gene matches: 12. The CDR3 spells CASGSPGQGNYGYTF. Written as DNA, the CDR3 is TGTGCCAGCGGGAGTCCAGGACAGGGGAATTATGGCTACACCTTC. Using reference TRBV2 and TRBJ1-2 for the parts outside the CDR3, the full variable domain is EPEVTQTPSHQVTQMGQEVILRCVPISNHLYFYWYRQILGQKVEFLVSFYNNEISEKSEIFDDQFSVERPDGSNFTLKIRSTKLEDSAMYFCASGSPGQGNYGYTFGSGTRLTVV.

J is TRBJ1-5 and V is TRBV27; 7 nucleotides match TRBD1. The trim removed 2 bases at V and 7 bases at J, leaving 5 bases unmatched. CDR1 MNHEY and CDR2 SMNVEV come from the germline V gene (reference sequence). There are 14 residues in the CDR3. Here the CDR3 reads CASSLHRGGQPQHF. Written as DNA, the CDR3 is TGTGCCAGCAGTTTACACAGGGGAGGACAGCCCCAGCATTTT.

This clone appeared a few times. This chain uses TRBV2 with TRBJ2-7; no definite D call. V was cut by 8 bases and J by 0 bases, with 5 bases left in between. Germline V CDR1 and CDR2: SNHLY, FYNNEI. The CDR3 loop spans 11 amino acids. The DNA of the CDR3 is TGTGCCAGCCTGGCCTCCTACGAGCAGTACTTC. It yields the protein CASLASYEQYF. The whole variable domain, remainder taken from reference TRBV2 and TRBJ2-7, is EPEVTQTPSHQVTQMGQEVILRCVPISNHLYFYWYRQILGQKVEFLVSFYNNEISEKSEIFDDQFSVERPDGSNFTLKIRSTKLEDSAMYFCASLASYEQYFGPGTRLTVT.

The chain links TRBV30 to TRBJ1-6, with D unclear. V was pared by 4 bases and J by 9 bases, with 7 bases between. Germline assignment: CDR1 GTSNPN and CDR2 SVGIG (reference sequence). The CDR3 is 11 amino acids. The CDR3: CAWTETSPLHF. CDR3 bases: TGTGCCTGGACCGAAACTTCACCCCTCCACTTT.

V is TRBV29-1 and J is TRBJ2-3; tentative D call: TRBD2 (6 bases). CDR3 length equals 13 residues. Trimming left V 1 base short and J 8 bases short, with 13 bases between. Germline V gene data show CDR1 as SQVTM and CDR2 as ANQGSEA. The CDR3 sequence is CSVEGELAATQYF. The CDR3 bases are TGCAGCGTTGAAGGGGAACTAGCAGCTACGCAGTATTTT.

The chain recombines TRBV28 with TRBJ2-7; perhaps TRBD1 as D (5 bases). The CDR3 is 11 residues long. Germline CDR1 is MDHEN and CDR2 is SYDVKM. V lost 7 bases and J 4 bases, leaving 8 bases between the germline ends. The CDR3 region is CASIDRYEQYF. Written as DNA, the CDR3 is TGTGCCAGCATCGACAGATACGAGCAGTACTTC.

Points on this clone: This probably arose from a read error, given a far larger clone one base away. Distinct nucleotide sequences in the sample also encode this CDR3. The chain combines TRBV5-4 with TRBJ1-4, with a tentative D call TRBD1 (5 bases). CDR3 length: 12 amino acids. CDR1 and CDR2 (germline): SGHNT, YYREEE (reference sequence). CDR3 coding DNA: TGTGCCAGTAGCTGGGACAATGAAAAACTGTTTTTT. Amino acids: CASSWDNEKLFF.

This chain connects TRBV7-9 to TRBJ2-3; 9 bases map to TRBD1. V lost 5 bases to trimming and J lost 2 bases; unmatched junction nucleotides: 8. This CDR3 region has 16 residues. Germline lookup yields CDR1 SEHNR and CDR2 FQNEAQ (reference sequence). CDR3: CASSTQQGAATDTQYF. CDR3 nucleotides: TGTGCCAGCAGCACCCAACAGGGGGCCGCCACAGATACGCAGTATTTT.

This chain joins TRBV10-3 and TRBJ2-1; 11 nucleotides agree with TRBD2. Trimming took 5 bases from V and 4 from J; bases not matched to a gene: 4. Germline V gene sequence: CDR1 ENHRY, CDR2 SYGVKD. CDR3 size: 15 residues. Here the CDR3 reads CAISRLAGLYNEQFF. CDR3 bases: TGTGCCATCAGTAGACTAGCGGGACTTTACAATGAGCAGTTCTTC.

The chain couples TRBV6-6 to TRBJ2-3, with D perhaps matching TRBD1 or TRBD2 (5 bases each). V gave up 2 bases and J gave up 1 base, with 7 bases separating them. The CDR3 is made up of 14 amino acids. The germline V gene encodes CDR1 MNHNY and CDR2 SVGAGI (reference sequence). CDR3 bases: TGTGCCAGCAGTTACCAGGGAGGCACAGATACGCAGTATTTT. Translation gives CASSYQGGTDTQYF.

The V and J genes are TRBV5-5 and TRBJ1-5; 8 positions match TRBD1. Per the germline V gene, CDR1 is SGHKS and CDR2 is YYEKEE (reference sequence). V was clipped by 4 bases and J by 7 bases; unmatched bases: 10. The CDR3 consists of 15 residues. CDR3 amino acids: CASSGGQGLGQPQHF. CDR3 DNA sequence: TGTGCCAGCAGCGGCGGACAGGGTTTGGGACAGCCCCAGCATTTT.

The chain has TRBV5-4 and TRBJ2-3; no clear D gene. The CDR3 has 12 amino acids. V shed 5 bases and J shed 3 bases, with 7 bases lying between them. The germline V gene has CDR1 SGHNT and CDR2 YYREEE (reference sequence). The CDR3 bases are TGTGCCAGCAGTCCCACGACAGATACGCAGTATTTT. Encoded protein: CASSPTTDTQYF.

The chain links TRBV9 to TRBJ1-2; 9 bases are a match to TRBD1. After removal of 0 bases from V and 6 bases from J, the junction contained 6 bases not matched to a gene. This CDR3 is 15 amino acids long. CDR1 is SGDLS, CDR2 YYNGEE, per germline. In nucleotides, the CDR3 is TGTGCCAGCAGCGTAGTTGACAGGGGGAATGATGGCTACACCTTC. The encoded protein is CASSVVDRGNDGYTF.

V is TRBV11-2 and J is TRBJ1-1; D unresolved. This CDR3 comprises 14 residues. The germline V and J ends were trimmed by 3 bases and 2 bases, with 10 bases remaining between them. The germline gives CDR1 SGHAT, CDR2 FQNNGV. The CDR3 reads CASSFEVGNTEAFF. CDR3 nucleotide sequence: TGTGCCAGCAGCTTTGAGGTGGGAAACACTGAAGCTTTCTTT.

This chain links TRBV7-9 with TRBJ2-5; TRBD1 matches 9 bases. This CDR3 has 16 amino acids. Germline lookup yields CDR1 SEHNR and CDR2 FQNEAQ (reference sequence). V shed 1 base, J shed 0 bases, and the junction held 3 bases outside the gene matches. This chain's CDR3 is CASSLGDRAYQETQYF. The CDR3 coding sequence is TGTGCCAGCAGCTTAGGGGACAGGGCGTACCAAGAGACCCAGTACTTC.

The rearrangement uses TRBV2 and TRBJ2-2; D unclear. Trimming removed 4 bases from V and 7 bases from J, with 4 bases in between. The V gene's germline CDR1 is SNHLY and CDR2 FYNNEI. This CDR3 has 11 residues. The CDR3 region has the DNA TGTGCCAGCAGTGTCATCGGGGAGCTGTTTTTT. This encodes CASSVIGELFF.

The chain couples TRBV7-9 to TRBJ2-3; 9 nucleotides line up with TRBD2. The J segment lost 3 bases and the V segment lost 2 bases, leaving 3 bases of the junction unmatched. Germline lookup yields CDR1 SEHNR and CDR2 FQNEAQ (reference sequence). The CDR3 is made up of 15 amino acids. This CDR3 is CASSLTGLATDTQYF. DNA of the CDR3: TGTGCCAGCAGCTTAACGGGACTAGCTACAGATACGCAGTATTTT.

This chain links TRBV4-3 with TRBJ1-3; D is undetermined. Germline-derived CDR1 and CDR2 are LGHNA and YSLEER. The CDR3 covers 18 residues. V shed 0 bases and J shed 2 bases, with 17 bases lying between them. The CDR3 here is CASSQDYVTARTGNTIYF. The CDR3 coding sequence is TGCGCCAGCAGCCAAGATTATGTTACAGCCAGGACTGGAAACACCATATATTTT.

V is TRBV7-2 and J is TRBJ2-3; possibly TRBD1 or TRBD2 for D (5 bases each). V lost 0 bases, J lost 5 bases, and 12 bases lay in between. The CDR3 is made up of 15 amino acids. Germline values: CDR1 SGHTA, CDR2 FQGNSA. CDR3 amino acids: CASSLAGERIDTQYF. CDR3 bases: TGTGCCAGCAGCTTAGCGGGGGAACGAATAGATACGCAGTATTTT.

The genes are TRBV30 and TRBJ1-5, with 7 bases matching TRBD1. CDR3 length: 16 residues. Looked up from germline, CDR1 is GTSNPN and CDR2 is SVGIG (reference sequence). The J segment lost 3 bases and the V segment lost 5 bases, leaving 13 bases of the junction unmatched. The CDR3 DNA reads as TGTGCCTGGGCCTCTAAACAGGGGAAACTCAATCAGCCCCAGCATTTT. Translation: CAWASKQGKLNQPQHF.

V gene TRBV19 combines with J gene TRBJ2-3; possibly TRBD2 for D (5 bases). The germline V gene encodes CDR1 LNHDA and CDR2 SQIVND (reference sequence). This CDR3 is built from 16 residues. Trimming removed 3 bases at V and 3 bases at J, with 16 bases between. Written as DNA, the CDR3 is TGTGCCAGTAGTATCCACCACGGGCCGGGGACAGATACGCAGTATTTT. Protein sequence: CASSIHHGPGTDTQYF.

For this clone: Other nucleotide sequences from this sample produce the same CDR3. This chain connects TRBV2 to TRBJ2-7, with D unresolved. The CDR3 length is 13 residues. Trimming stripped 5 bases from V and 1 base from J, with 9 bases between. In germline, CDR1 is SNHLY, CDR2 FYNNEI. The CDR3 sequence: CASSRTASYEQYF. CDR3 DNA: TGTGCCAGCAGTAGAACCGCATCCTACGAGCAGTACTTC. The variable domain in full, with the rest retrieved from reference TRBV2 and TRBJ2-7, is EPEVTQTPSHQVTQMGQEVILRCVPISNHLYFYWYRQILGQKVEFLVSFYNNEISEKSEIFDDQFSVERPDGSNFTLKIRSTKLEDSAMYFCASSRTASYEQYFGPGTRLTVT.

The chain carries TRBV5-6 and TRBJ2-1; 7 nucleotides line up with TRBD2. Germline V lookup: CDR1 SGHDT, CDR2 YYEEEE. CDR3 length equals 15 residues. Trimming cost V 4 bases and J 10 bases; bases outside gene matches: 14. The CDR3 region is CASSPRGAGKEEQFF. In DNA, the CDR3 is TGTGCCAGCAGCCCTCGGGGAGCGGGAAAGGAAGAGCAGTTCTTC.

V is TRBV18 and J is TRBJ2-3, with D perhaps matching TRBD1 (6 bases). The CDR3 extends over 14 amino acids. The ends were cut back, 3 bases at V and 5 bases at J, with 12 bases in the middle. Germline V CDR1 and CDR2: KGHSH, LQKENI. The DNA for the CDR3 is TGTGCCAGCTCACCCACAGGGTACGGAGATACGCAGTATTTT. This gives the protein CASSPTGYGDTQYF.